This T cell receptor (beta chain) was sequenced for a study of cytomegalovirus exposure and HLA in healthy donors (TCRdb year 2017). Background on the whole study: The 550 to 750 repertoires of the first cohort and the 95 to 150 validation repertoires were produced on the same platform, according to a later analysis. The study aimed to test whether cataloging public T cell receptors could reveal signatures of past pathogen exposure. A separate validation cohort of some 130 different subjects was used in addition to the roughly 620-subject first cohort. To predict cytomegalovirus infection status, the study brought together high-throughput TCR immunosequencing, statistical association of individual TCRs with disease status, and machine learning. What the authors observed across the whole study: The validation cohort had no HLA typing available for a later analysis, so co-occurrence within that cohort was assessed over all 120 repertoires. A few of the identified cytomegalovirus-associated TCR beta chains were confirmed in vitro to be specific for cytomegalovirus antigens. According to the authors, the approach could potentially be generalized to other disease states and immunological phenotypes. A total of 150 to 200 TCR beta chains were listed by the study as associated with cytomegalovirus. A later analysis found that TCRs clustered in the first cohort also tended to co-occur in the 100 to 150 validation repertoires, with just under 95% of cluster scores above 0. In both the original and validation cohorts, the classifier was reported to diagnose cytomegalovirus status with high specificity and sensitivity. Across donors, most TCR sequences were observed very rarely, whereas some public TCRs were present in many individuals.

Library generation was performed with the immunoSEQ multiplex PCR assay. Under the source paper's analysis protocol: To diagnose cytomegalovirus status from the catalog of TCR beta chain sequences, a statistical classification framework was built. Entries here come from immuneACCESS through TCRdb and include only in-frame sequences with V and J called. Some clones fail to appear in such tables; in the studies checked, an unresolved V gene covers under half of the shortfall, and the cause of the remainder is unknown. The DNA was the basis for D and trimming; V, J and clone size are from that table. For this sample there are some 190,000 clones; roughly nine tenths appear just once. Of the sample, roughly 6.6% falls within the top ten clones. According to the germline V gene, CDR1 reads SGHDT and CDR2 reads YYEEEE. The CDR3 sequence holds 11 residues, the cysteine and phenylalanine included. Just CDR3 DNA is preserved here, 33 bases in frame from base 1. At the junction V is shortened by 0 bases and J by 9 bases, with 7 bases in between.

Separate from the approximately 700-subject first cohort, the validation cohort of around 130 subjects was the group to which the donors belonged. As concerns this clone: Its antigen remains undetermined. Base qualities are not at hand, and no much larger clone is one base apart.

The receptor was derived from a man aged 25 to 40 in good health and CMV-seropositive. Sequencing input: PBMCs. The chain links TRBV5-6 with TRBJ2-7; the D segment cannot be called with confidence. The nucleotide sequence reads as follows: TGTGCCAGCAGCTTGGGCTGGGGGCAGTACTTC. Translated, it reads CASSLGWGQYF.